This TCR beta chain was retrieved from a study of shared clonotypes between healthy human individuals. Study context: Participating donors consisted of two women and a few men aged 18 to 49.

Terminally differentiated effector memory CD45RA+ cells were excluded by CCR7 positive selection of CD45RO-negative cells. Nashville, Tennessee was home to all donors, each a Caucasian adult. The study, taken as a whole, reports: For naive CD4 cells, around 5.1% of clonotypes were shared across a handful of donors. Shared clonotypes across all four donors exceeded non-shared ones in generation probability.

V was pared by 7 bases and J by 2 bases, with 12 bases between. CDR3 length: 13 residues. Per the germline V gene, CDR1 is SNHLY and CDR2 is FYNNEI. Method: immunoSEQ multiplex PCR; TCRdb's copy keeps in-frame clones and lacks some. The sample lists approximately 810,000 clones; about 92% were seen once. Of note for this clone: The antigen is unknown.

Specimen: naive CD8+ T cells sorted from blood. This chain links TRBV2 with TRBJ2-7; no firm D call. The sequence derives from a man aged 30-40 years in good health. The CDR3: CASTERWTYEQYF. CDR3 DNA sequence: TGTGCCAGCACCGAACGCTGGACCTACGAGCAGTACTTC.